This T cell receptor (beta chain) comes out of a study of PD-1 blockade in classical Hodgkin lymphoma (dated by TCRdb to between 2020 and 2021). Background on the whole study: Nivolumab dosing was 3 mg/kg intravenously every 2 weeks, continuing until either disease progression or unacceptable toxicity. A peripheral blood immune signature of response to PD-1 blockade in classical Hodgkin lymphoma was defined using TCR beta sequencing and CyTOF.

The meaning of the sample's time point label: cycle 1 day 1 (C1D1), immediately before nivolumab initiation. All trial patients had relapsed after autologous stem cell transplantation, with cohorts A, B and C differing in prior brentuximab vedotin exposure. A total of 50 to 70 patients with relapsed/refractory classical Hodgkin lymphoma made up the trial cohort, and each patient's best overall response was complete response, partial response or progressive disease. Single-agent nivolumab was administered to trial patients in the multi-cohort phase II CheckMate 205 trial. An independent review committee assessed best overall response using the 2007 International Working Group response criteria. Trial PBMCs were collected just before the start of nivolumab (C1D1) and during therapy at cycle 2 day 1 and cycle 4 day 1. Peripheral blood was collected in 8 mL Vacutainer Cell Preparation Tubes, from which PBMCs were isolated by centrifugation and then cryopreserved.

Overall study results and their limits: Among trial patients, those achieving complete response had baseline diversity similar to that of newly diagnosed patients, while diversity was significantly lower in partial responders and progressors. Lower diversity was seen in patients whose nivolumab began less than 1 year after ASCT, and these patients were left out of later analyses so that immune reconstitution would not confound the results. Baseline TCR diversity was reported as lower in newly diagnosed patients than in healthy donors, and lower still in relapsed/refractory patients. By C4D1, a significant rise was seen in CD4+ TCR diversity but not in CD8+ TCR diversity (p=0.0027 vs p=0.16), and the rise was most apparent among complete responders (p=0.02). The study was restricted to a single clinical trial cohort, and the causes of repertoire differences, possibly disease activity or prior therapy, were left undefined.

For this clone: There is no known antigen for this receptor. No much larger clone is present one base from it, and per-base qualities are unavailable.

Genomic DNA was extracted with the Qiagen DNeasy kit from unsorted PBMCs and from negatively selected CD4+ and CD8+ fractions. TCR beta CDR3 regions were amplified by immunoSEQ multiplex PCR using primers annealing to V and J segments. A synthetic immune receptor repertoire was used to minimize amplification bias, and any residual bias was removed computationally once sequencing was done. Per the authors' processing: Repertoire diversity was quantified as the Shannon entropy index using custom Python scripts. Unsorted, CD4+ and CD8+ repertoires were analyzed separately, except in combined analyses where CD4+ and CD8+ sequences were merged in silico. A clone counted as expanded when the clone's frequency after treatment rose at least 2-fold relative to C1D1, and clones undetected at baseline were given a pseudocount of 0.5. Singleton clones were defined as clones with 0 or 1 copy at C1D1, and non-singleton clones were defined as clones with 2 or more copies. By matching protein sequences in sorted samples from the same patient, clones expanded in unsorted samples were annotated as CD4+, CD8+ or unknown. Wilcoxon tests on paired samples were used to test diversity changes from C1D1 to C4D1. This immuneACCESS table, as held by TCRdb, lists in-frame sequences with V and J called but not all clones. Of the missing ones, under half trace to an unresolved V gene in checked studies; the others have no known cause. The DNA was the basis for D and trimming; V, J and clone size are from that table. In this sample the table shows approximately 44,000 clones, around 71% of which occur a single time. The top ten constitute roughly 3% of the sample.

CDR1 and CDR2 are drawn from the germline V gene: SQVTM, ANQGSEA. The germline V end is reduced by 1 base and the J end by 0 bases; junction bases left unmatched: 10. There are 18 amino acids in the CDR3, from cysteine to phenylalanine inclusive. The read is trimmed to its CDR3 DNA, 54 bases read in frame from base 1. Sequences were derived from peripheral blood mononuclear cells (PBMCs), sampled at baseline. The sequence was collected from a human donor with classical Hodgkin lymphoma. The receptor chain draws on TRBV29-1 and TRBJ2-1; 9 central nucleotides agree with TRBD2. The nucleotide sequence is given as TGCAGCGTTGAAGGAACTAGCGGGCGGCCGAGCTCCTACAATGAGCAGTTCTTC. Its coded protein is CSVEGTSGRPSSYNEQFF.